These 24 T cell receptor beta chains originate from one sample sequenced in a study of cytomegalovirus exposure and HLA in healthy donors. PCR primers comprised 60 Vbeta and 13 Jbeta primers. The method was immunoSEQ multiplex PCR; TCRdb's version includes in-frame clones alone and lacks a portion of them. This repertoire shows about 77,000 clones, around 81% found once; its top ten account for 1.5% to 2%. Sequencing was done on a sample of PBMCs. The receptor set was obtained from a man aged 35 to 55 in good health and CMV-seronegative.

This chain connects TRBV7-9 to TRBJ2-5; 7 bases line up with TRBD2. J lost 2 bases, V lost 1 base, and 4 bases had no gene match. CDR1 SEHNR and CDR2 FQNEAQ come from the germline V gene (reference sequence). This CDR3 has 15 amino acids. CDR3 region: CASSLVASGQETQYF. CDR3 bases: TGTGCCAGCAGCTTAGTGGCTAGCGGACAAGAGACCCAGTACTTC. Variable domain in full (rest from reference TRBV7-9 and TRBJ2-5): DTGVSQNPRHKITKRGQNVTFRCDPISEHNRLYWYRQTLGQGPEFLTYFQNEAQLEKSRLLSDRFSAERPKGSFSTLEIQRTEQGDSAMYLCASSLVASGQETQYFGPGTRLLVL.

CDR3 coding DNA: TGTGCCAGCTCACTTGCGTCCGCCGAAGCTTTCTTT. It yields the protein CASSLASAEAFF. The rearrangement uses TRBV18 and TRBJ1-1; no clear D. In germline, CDR1 is KGHSH, CDR2 LQKENI. The CDR3 has 12 residues. V was clipped by 4 bases and J by 8 bases, with 11 bases between them.

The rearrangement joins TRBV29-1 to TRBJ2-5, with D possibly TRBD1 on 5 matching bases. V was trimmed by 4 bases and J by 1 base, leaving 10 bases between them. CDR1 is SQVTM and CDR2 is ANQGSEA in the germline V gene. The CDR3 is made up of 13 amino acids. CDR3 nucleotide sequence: TGCAGCGTTGGTCAGGGAATCCAAGAGACCCAGTACTTC. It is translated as CSVGQGIQETQYF.

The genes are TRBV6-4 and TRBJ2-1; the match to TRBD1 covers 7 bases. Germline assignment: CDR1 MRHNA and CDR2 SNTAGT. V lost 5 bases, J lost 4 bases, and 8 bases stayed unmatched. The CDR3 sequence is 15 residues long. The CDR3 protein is CASSFDRARYNEQFF. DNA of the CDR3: TGTGCCAGCAGTTTCGACAGGGCCCGTTACAATGAGCAGTTCTTC.

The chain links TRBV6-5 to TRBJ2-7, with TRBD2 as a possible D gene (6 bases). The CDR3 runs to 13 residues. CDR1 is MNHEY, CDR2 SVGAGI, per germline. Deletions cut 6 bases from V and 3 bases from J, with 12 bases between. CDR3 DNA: TGTGCCAGCAGGCTGACTAGGGACTACGAGCAGTACTTC. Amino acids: CASRLTRDYEQYF.

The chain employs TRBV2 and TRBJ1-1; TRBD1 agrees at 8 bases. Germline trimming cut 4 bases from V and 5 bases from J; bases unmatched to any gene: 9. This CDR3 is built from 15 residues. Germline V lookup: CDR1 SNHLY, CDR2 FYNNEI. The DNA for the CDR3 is TGTGCCAGCAGTGGGCCAGGGGGCGCGGTGACTGAAGCTTTCTTT. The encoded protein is CASSGPGGAVTEAFF.

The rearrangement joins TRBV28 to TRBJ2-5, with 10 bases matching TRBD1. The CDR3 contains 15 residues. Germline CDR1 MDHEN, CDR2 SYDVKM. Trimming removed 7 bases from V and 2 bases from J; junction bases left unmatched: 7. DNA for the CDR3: TGTGCCAGCACCTGGGGGACAGGGGCACAAGAGACCCAGTACTTC. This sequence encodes CASTWGTGAQETQYF.

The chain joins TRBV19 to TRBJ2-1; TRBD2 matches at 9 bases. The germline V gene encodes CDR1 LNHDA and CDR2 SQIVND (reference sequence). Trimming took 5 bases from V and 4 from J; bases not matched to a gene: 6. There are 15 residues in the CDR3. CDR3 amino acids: CASSWGSGGYNEQFF. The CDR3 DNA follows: TGTGCCAGTAGTTGGGGTAGCGGGGGATACAATGAGCAGTTCTTC.

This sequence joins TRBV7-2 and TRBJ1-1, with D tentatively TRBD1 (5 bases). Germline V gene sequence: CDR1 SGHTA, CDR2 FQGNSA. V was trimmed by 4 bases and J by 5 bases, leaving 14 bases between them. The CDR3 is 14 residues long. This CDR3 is CASSSSGVRTEAFF. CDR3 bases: TGTGCCAGCAGCTCTTCGGGGGTTAGAACTGAAGCTTTCTTT.

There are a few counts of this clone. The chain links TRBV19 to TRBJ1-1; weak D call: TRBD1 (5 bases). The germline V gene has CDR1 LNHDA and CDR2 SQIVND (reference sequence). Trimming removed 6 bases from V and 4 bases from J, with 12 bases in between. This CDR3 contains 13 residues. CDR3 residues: CASRVVGGTEAFF. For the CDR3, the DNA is TGTGCCAGTAGAGTAGTGGGGGGCACTGAAGCTTTCTTT.

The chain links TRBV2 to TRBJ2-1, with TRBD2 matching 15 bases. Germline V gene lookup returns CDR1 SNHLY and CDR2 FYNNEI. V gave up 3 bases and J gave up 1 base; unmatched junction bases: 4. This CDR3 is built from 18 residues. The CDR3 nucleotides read TGTGCCAGCAGTGACTATGGGACTAGCGGGAGGTCCTACAATGAGCAGTTCTTC. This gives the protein CASSDYGTSGRSYNEQFF.

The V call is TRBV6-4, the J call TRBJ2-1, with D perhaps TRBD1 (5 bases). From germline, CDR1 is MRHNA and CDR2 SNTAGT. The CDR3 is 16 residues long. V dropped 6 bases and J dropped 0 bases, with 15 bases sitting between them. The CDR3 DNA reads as TGTGCCAGCAGCACAGCCCAGGGTAGCTCCTACAATGAGCAGTTCTTC. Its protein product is CASSTAQGSSYNEQFF.

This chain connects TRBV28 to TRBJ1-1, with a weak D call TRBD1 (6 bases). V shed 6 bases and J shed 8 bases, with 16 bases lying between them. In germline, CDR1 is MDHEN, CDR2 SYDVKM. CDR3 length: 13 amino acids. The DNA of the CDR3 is TGTGCCAGCAGCCTCAATACAGGGACCGAAGCTTTCTTT. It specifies CASSLNTGTEAFF.

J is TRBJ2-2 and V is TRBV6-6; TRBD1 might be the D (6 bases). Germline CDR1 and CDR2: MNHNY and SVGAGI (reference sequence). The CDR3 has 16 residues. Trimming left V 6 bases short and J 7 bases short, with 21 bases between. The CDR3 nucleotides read TGTGCCAGCAGAGACGGACAGAAAAACAACGGCGGGGAGCTGTTTTTT. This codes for CASRDGQKNNGGELFF.

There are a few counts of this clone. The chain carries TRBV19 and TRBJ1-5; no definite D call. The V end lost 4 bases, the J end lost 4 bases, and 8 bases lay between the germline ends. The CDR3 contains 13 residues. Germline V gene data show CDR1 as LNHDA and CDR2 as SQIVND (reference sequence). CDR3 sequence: CASSSIRNQPQHF. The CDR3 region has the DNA TGTGCCAGTAGTAGTATCAGGAATCAGCCCCAGCATTTT.

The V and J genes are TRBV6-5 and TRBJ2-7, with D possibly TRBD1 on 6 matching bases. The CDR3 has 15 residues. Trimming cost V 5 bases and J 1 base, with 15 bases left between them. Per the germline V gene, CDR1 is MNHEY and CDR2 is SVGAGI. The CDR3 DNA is TGTGCCAGCAGTCAGCAGGGGATATTATCCTACGAGCAGTACTTC. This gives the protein CASSQQGILSYEQYF.

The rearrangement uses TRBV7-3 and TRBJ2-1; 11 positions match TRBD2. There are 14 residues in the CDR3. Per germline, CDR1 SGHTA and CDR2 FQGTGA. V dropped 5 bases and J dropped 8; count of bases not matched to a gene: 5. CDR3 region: CASSATSGSDEQFF. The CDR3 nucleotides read TGTGCCAGCAGCGCCACTAGCGGGAGCGATGAGCAGTTCTTC.

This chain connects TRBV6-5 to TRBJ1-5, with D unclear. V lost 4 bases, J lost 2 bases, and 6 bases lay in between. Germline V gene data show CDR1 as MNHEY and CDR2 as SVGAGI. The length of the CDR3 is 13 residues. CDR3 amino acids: CASSSERNQPQHF. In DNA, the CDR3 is TGTGCCAGCAGTTCGGAGCGCAATCAGCCCCAGCATTTT.

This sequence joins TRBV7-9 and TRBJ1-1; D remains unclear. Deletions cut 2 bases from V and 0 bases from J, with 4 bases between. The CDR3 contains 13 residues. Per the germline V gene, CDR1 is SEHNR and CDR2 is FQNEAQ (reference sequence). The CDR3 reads CASSLSLNTEAFF. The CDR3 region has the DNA TGTGCCAGCAGCTTATCTCTGAACACTGAAGCTTTCTTT.

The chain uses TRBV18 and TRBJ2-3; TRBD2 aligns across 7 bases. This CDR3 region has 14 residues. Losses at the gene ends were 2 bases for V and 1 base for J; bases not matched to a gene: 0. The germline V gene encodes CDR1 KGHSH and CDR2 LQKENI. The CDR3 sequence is CASSPGGGTDTQYF. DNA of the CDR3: TGTGCCAGCTCACCAGGGGGGGGCACAGATACGCAGTATTTT.

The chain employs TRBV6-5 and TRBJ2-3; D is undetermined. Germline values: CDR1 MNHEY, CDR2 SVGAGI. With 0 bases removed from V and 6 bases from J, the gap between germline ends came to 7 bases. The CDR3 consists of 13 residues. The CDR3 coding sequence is TGTGCCAGCAGTTACTCGATCGGGGATACGCAGTATTTT. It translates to CASSYSIGDTQYF.

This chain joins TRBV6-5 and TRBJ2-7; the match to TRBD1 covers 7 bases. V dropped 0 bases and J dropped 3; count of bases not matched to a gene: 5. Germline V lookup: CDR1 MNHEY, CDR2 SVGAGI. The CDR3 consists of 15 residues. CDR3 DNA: TGTGCCAGCAGTTACTCCCGACAGGGATACTACGAGCAGTACTTC. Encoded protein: CASSYSRQGYYEQYF.

In nucleotides, the CDR3 is TGTGCCAGCAGTTGGGACGCGGGGGGCACTGAAGCTTTCTTT. Translating it yields CASSWDAGGTEAFF. The gene calls are TRBV28 and TRBJ1-1; possible D gene TRBD1, 5 bases. Germline CDR1 reads MDHEN; CDR2 reads SYDVKM. CDR3 size: 14 residues. V lost 4 bases to trimming and J lost 4 bases, with 13 bases between them.

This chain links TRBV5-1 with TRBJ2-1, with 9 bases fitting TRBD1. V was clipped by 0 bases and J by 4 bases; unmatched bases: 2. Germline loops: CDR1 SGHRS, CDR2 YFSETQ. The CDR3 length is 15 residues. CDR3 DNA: TGCGCCAGCAGCTTGGCACAGGGGGCGTACAATGAGCAGTTCTTC. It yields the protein CASSLAQGAYNEQFF.